Listed below are T cell receptor beta chains from one sample, sequenced in a study of OX40 agonist ivuxolimab in advanced cancers. Generated by immunoSEQ multiplex PCR, the TCRdb table keeps only in-frame clones and is missing some. The table has 60,000 to 75,000 clones, 90% to 95% seen once. Source: CD4+ or CD8+ T cells sorted from blood, taken in a trial of the OX40 agonist ivuxolimab. These receptors were obtained from an adult with an advanced solid tumor such as melanoma, head and neck, liver or kidney cancer. Each CDR3 is given with its conserved first and last residue. D genes are given only for firm matches. For some rows the clone size is stated as once, few or many, or as a class when expanded; others skip it.

d_call: -; j_call: TRBJ1-1; cdr3_length: 12; v_call: TRBV29-1; clone_size: once; cdr3_nt: TGCAGCGAAACGACAGAGAACACTGAAGCTTTCTTT; cdr3_aa: CSETTENTEAFF
d_call: TRBD2; j_call: TRBJ2-1; cdr3_length: 16; v_call: TRBV19; clone_size: -; cdr3_nt: TGTGCCAGTAGTATCCAGACTAGCGGGGGTTACAATGAGCAGTTCTTC; cdr3_aa: CASSIQTSGGYNEQFF
d_call: -; j_call: TRBJ2-1; cdr3_length: 15; v_call: TRBV7-9; clone_size: once; cdr3_nt: TGTGCCAGCAGCCTTCCGGAGCGGAGGCACAATGAGCAGTTCTTC; cdr3_aa: CASSLPERRHNEQFF
d_call: -; j_call: TRBJ1-5; cdr3_length: 15; v_call: TRBV9; clone_size: -; cdr3_nt: TGTGCCAGCAGCGTAGAAGGCCTGAACAATCAGCCCCAGCATTTT; cdr3_aa: CASSVEGLNNQPQHF
d_call: -; j_call: TRBJ1-6; cdr3_length: 14; v_call: TRBV11-2; clone_size: -; cdr3_nt: TGTGCCAGCAGCGTACCCGTGGGAGATTCACCCCTCCACTTT; cdr3_aa: CASSVPVGDSPLHF
d_call: TRBD1; j_call: TRBJ2-7; cdr3_length: 13; v_call: TRBV2; clone_size: -; cdr3_nt: TGTGCCAGCAAATCAGGGGGCAGGTACGAGCAGTACTTC; cdr3_aa: CASKSGGRYEQYF
d_call: -; j_call: TRBJ2-7; cdr3_length: 11; v_call: TRBV2; clone_size: -; cdr3_nt: TGTGCCAGCAGTCCCAACCACGAGCAGTACTTC; cdr3_aa: CASSPNHEQYF
d_call: TRBD2; j_call: TRBJ2-5; cdr3_length: 15; v_call: TRBV6-5; clone_size: -; cdr3_nt: TGTGCCAGCAGTTATGGAGGGAGGGCCAGGGAGACCCAGTACTTC; cdr3_aa: CASSYGGRARETQYF
d_call: -; j_call: TRBJ2-1; cdr3_length: 11; v_call: TRBV4-3; clone_size: -; cdr3_nt: TGCGCCAGCACCACGAACAATGAGCAGTTCTTC; cdr3_aa: CASTTNNEQFF
d_call: TRBD2; j_call: TRBJ2-1; cdr3_length: 15; v_call: TRBV19; clone_size: -; cdr3_nt: TGTGCCAGTACCCCGACTAGCGGATCATACAATGAGCAGTTCTTC; cdr3_aa: CASTPTSGSYNEQFF
d_call: TRBD1; j_call: TRBJ2-1; cdr3_length: 12; v_call: TRBV5-4; clone_size: -; cdr3_nt: TGTGCCAGCAGCCCACAGGGGAATGAGCAGTTCTTC; cdr3_aa: CASSPQGNEQFF
d_call: -; j_call: TRBJ2-7; cdr3_length: 16; v_call: TRBV11-2; clone_size: -; cdr3_nt: TGTGCCAGCAGCTTAGCTGGACAGTTTAGCTCCTACGAGCAGTACTTC; cdr3_aa: CASSLAGQFSSYEQYF
d_call: -; j_call: TRBJ2-1; cdr3_length: 14; v_call: TRBV12-1; clone_size: -; cdr3_nt: TGTGCCAGCAGCCCGCCCCGGGACAGGGGGACGCAGTTCTTC; cdr3_aa: CASSPPRDRGTQFF
d_call: -; j_call: TRBJ2-2; cdr3_length: 17; v_call: TRBV9; clone_size: -; cdr3_nt: TGTGCCAGCAGCGTAGAGGCTGGCGGCCCTAAAGGTGGGGAGCTGTTTTTT; cdr3_aa: CASSVEAGGPKGGELFF
d_call: -; j_call: TRBJ2-7; cdr3_length: 14; v_call: TRBV4-3; clone_size: -; cdr3_nt: TGCGCCAGCAGCCCATACGAGGGGGCGGGGGAGCAGTACTTC; cdr3_aa: CASSPYEGAGEQYF
d_call: -; j_call: TRBJ1-1; cdr3_length: 16; v_call: TRBV5-1; clone_size: -; cdr3_nt: TGCGCCAGCAGCCCCAGACAGGAGAAAAGGAACACTGAAGCTTTCTTT; cdr3_aa: CASSPRQEKRNTEAFF
d_call: -; j_call: TRBJ2-2; cdr3_length: 15; v_call: TRBV5-6; clone_size: -; cdr3_nt: TGTGCCAGCAGCTTGGTTGCGGACAGTCTGGGGGAGCTGTTTTTT; cdr3_aa: CASSLVADSLGELFF
d_call: -; j_call: TRBJ2-5; cdr3_length: 16; v_call: TRBV6-5; clone_size: -; cdr3_nt: TGTGCCAGCAGTTACTCTCCGGGGATCGTAGGAGAGACCCAGTACTTC; cdr3_aa: CASSYSPGIVGETQYF
d_call: TRBD1; j_call: TRBJ1-6; cdr3_length: 15; v_call: TRBV5-5; clone_size: -; cdr3_nt: TGTGCCAGCACCCCATGGGACAGGGCTAATTCACCCCTCCACTTT; cdr3_aa: CASTPWDRANSPLHF
d_call: -; j_call: TRBJ1-3; cdr3_length: 16; v_call: TRBV6-6; clone_size: -; cdr3_nt: TGTGCCAGCGAAACCTTCCGGGCCGTCTCTGGAAACACCATATATTTT; cdr3_aa: CASETFRAVSGNTIYF
d_call: -; j_call: TRBJ2-7; cdr3_length: 11; v_call: TRBV11-2; clone_size: once; cdr3_nt: TGTGCCAGCAGCTACGCCTACGAGCAGTACTTC; cdr3_aa: CASSYAYEQYF
d_call: TRBD1; j_call: TRBJ1-2; cdr3_length: 15; v_call: TRBV6-5; clone_size: -; cdr3_nt: TGTGCCAGCAGTTCCTCTGGGACAGGACCATATGGCTACACCTTC; cdr3_aa: CASSSSGTGPYGYTF
d_call: -; j_call: TRBJ2-2; cdr3_length: 15; v_call: TRBV11-2; clone_size: -; cdr3_nt: TGTGCCAGCAGCTTATTCAGGTCGAACACCGGGGAGCTGTTTTTT; cdr3_aa: CASSLFRSNTGELFF
d_call: TRBD1; j_call: TRBJ1-1; cdr3_length: 18; v_call: TRBV12-5; clone_size: -; cdr3_nt: TGTGCTAGTGGTTTCTCCCCGGGACAGTCGATTCGGTACACTGAAGCTTTCTTT; cdr3_aa: CASGFSPGQSIRYTEAFF
d_call: -; j_call: TRBJ2-7; cdr3_length: 13; v_call: TRBV11-2; clone_size: -; cdr3_nt: TGTGCCAGCAGCAACACAGAGGGCTACGAGCAGTACTTC; cdr3_aa: CASSNTEGYEQYF
d_call: -; j_call: TRBJ2-1; cdr3_length: 12; v_call: TRBV27; clone_size: -; cdr3_nt: TGTGCCAGCAGCCCTTCCAACAATGAGCAGTTCTTC; cdr3_aa: CASSPSNNEQFF
d_call: -; j_call: TRBJ1-5; cdr3_length: 15; v_call: TRBV19; clone_size: once; cdr3_nt: TGTGCCAGTAGTCTCTCTCGACGGGACGATCAGCCCCAGCATTTT; cdr3_aa: CASSLSRRDDQPQHF
d_call: -; j_call: TRBJ1-1; cdr3_length: 15; v_call: TRBV7-9; clone_size: -; cdr3_nt: TGTGCCAGCAGCTTAGAAAATAGCAGGGACGTGTACGTTTTCTTT; cdr3_aa: CASSLENSRDVYVFF
d_call: TRBD1; j_call: TRBJ2-7; cdr3_length: 16; v_call: TRBV27; clone_size: -; cdr3_nt: TGTGCCAGCAGTTTAGTAGCGACAGGGGGCGTCTACGAGCAGTACTTC; cdr3_aa: CASSLVATGGVYEQYF
d_call: -; j_call: TRBJ2-6; cdr3_length: 16; v_call: TRBV13; clone_size: -; cdr3_nt: TGTGCCAGCAGCAAGGTGGGGAAAACTGGGGCCAACGTCCTGACTTTC; cdr3_aa: CASSKVGKTGANVLTF
d_call: -; j_call: TRBJ1-5; cdr3_length: 16; v_call: TRBV11-2; clone_size: -; cdr3_nt: TGTGCCAGCAGCCCCCGGGGGGCCCCTAGCAATCAGCCCCAGCATTTT; cdr3_aa: CASSPRGAPSNQPQHF
d_call: -; j_call: TRBJ2-7; cdr3_length: 15; v_call: TRBV27; clone_size: -; cdr3_nt: TGTGCCAGCAGTTCAAACGACAGATACTCCTACGAGCAGTACTTC; cdr3_aa: CASSSNDRYSYEQYF
d_call: -; j_call: TRBJ1-2; cdr3_length: 15; v_call: TRBV6-4; clone_size: -; cdr3_nt: TGTGCCAGCAGTGACTCCCCCGACAGGCCCTTGGGCTACACCTTC; cdr3_aa: CASSDSPDRPLGYTF
d_call: -; j_call: TRBJ2-2; cdr3_length: 14; v_call: TRBV7-6; clone_size: -; cdr3_nt: TGTGCCAGCAGCTTAGACTTTAACACCGGGGAGCTGTTTTTT; cdr3_aa: CASSLDFNTGELFF
d_call: -; j_call: TRBJ2-3; cdr3_length: 14; v_call: TRBV15; clone_size: once; cdr3_nt: TGTGCCACCAGCAGGCACCCTGAGGTAGATACGCAGTATTTT; cdr3_aa: CATSRHPEVDTQYF
d_call: -; j_call: TRBJ2-5; cdr3_length: 15; v_call: TRBV6-6; clone_size: -; cdr3_nt: TGTGCCAGCATCAAACTAGCCGGAGAGAGAGAGACCCAGTACTTC; cdr3_aa: CASIKLAGERETQYF
d_call: -; j_call: TRBJ2-5; cdr3_length: 16; v_call: TRBV7-9; clone_size: -; cdr3_nt: TGTGCCAGCAGCCCCGTGGGGCTAGGGTGGCAAGAGACCCAGTACTTC; cdr3_aa: CASSPVGLGWQETQYF
d_call: TRBD2; j_call: TRBJ2-5; cdr3_length: 18; v_call: TRBV5-1; clone_size: -; cdr3_nt: TGCGCCAGCAGCTTGAGGCCAGGGACTAGCGGAGAGGGGGAGACCCAGTACTTC; cdr3_aa: CASSLRPGTSGEGETQYF
d_call: -; j_call: TRBJ2-1; cdr3_length: 15; v_call: TRBV15; clone_size: -; cdr3_nt: TGTGCCACCAGCACCGACAGGTTTCCCTACAATGAGCAGTTCTTC; cdr3_aa: CATSTDRFPYNEQFF
d_call: TRBD2; j_call: TRBJ2-3; cdr3_length: 15; v_call: TRBV9; clone_size: -; cdr3_nt: TGTGCCAGCAGCGGAAGCGGGGGCCCGGCGGATACGCAGTATTTT; cdr3_aa: CASSGSGGPADTQYF
d_call: -; j_call: TRBJ2-2; cdr3_length: 16; v_call: TRBV27; clone_size: -; cdr3_nt: TGTGCCAGCAGTTTATATGAGATAGCGAACACCGGGGAGCTGTTTTTT; cdr3_aa: CASSLYEIANTGELFF
d_call: -; j_call: TRBJ1-2; cdr3_length: 13; v_call: TRBV4-1; clone_size: -; cdr3_nt: TGCGCCAGCAGCCGGGAGGTAGGGTTAGACTACACCTTC; cdr3_aa: CASSREVGLDYTF
d_call: -; j_call: TRBJ1-2; cdr3_length: 15; v_call: TRBV15; clone_size: once; cdr3_nt: TGTGCCACCAGCAGAGATCGAACAGGGATGAGCGGCTACACCTTC; cdr3_aa: CATSRDRTGMSGYTF
d_call: TRBD1; j_call: TRBJ1-2; cdr3_length: 15; v_call: TRBV9; clone_size: -; cdr3_nt: TGTGCCAGCAGCGTAGCGGACAGGTTGGGAGATGGCTACACCTTC; cdr3_aa: CASSVADRLGDGYTF
d_call: -; j_call: TRBJ2-7; cdr3_length: 12; v_call: TRBV7-6; clone_size: -; cdr3_nt: TGTGCCAGCAGCTTGGACAACTACGAGCAGTACTTC; cdr3_aa: CASSLDNYEQYF
d_call: TRBD2; j_call: TRBJ2-3; cdr3_length: 16; v_call: TRBV5-1; clone_size: -; cdr3_nt: TGCGCCAGCAGCTTGTTATTAGCGGGGGCCCTGGATACGCAGTATTTT; cdr3_aa: CASSLLLAGALDTQYF
d_call: TRBD2; j_call: TRBJ2-7; cdr3_length: 15; v_call: TRBV5-1; clone_size: -; cdr3_nt: TGCGCCAGCAGCTTCAAATCTAGCGGGGGTTACGAGCAGTACTTC; cdr3_aa: CASSFKSSGGYEQYF
d_call: TRBD1; j_call: TRBJ2-1; cdr3_length: 13; v_call: TRBV12-5; clone_size: -; cdr3_nt: TGTGCTAGTGTGGGTGACAGGGGTGATGAGCAGTTCTTC; cdr3_aa: CASVGDRGDEQFF